This passage covers 26 T cell receptor beta chains from one sample sequenced in a study of T cells in Graves' hyperthyroidism and ophthalmopathy. TCR beta CDR3 region amplification was performed from RNA transcripts. TCR CDR3 underwent first-round RT-PCR with the HTBI primer set. Via MiXCR, TCRdb re-called the multiplex PCR reads, giving one row per CDR3 protein. This table holds over 350,000 distinct CDR3 sequences, around an eighth found once. Sequences were obtained from blood. The source is a man aged 50 to 59 with Graves' ophthalmopathy.

The table lists this clonotype with many counts. This chain uses TRBV10-3 with TRBJ2-6, with 9 bases matching TRBD1. Germline trimming cut 4 bases from V and 2 bases from J; bases unmatched to any gene: 6. This CDR3 is built from 17 residues. In germline, CDR1 is ENHRY, CDR2 SYGVKD. CDR3 in DNA: TGTGCCATCAGTGTGGACAGGGGCCTGACTGGGGCCAACGTCCTGACTTTC. Protein product: CAISVDRGLTGANVLTF.

Many counts were recorded for this clonotype. The chain couples TRBV3-1 to TRBJ1-1; D unclear. This CDR3 comprises 14 residues. Per germline, CDR1 LGHDT and CDR2 YNNKEL (reference sequence). V was shortened by 1 base and J by 7 bases, with 13 bases between the two germline ends. As DNA, the CDR3 is TGTGCCAGCAGCCAAGGGGGAGTCAGCAGTGAAGCTTTCTTT. Protein product: CASSQGGVSSEAFF.

At least ten counts were recorded for this clonotype. This chain links TRBV7-3 with TRBJ1-1; D may be TRBD1 (6 bases). Germline assignment: CDR1 SGHTA and CDR2 FQGTGA. V dropped 6 bases and J dropped 0 bases, with 14 bases sitting between them. CDR3 length equals 15 residues. CDR3 region: CASRPTGTMNTEAFF. As DNA, the CDR3 is TGTGCCAGCAGGCCCACAGGGACAATGAACACTGAAGCTTTCTTT.

This rearrangement joins TRBV20-1 to TRBJ1-5, with TRBD1 as a possible D gene (5 bases). Looked up from germline, CDR1 is DFQATT and CDR2 is SNEGSKA (reference sequence). V lost 4 bases to trimming and J lost 1 base, with 11 bases between them. The CDR3 loop spans 14 amino acids. CDR3 nucleotide sequence: TGCAGTGCTATCGACTGGGGGAGCAATCAGCCCCAGCATTTT. This translates into CSAIDWGSNQPQHF.

This clonotype was counted at least ten times. The DNA of the CDR3 is TGTGCCAGCACCCAACAGGACGGTGGGGCCAACGTCCTGACTTTC. This translates into CASTQQDGGANVLTF. The genes are TRBV2 and TRBJ2-6, with a possible D match to TRBD1 (5 bases). The CDR3 consists of 15 residues. CDR1 is SNHLY and CDR2 is FYNNEI in the germline V gene. V was trimmed by 7 bases and J by 3 bases, leaving 13 bases between them.

The V gene is TRBV5-1, the J gene TRBJ1-4; the match to TRBD1 covers 8 bases. The V segment lost 0 bases and the J segment 6 bases; nucleotides outside the gene matches: 7. The CDR3 length is 16 residues. Germline lookup yields CDR1 SGHRS and CDR2 YFSETQ. The CDR3 sequence is CASSLGGTTGDEKLFF. DNA of the CDR3: TGCGCCAGCAGCTTGGGAGGTACGACAGGGGATGAAAAACTGTTTTTT.

This clonotype was recorded at least ten times. The genes are TRBV5-1 and TRBJ2-7; D uncertain. This CDR3 comprises 15 residues. Trimming took 6 bases from V and 7 from J, leaving 23 bases between them. Germline lookup yields CDR1 SGHRS and CDR2 YFSETQ. The CDR3 DNA follows: TGCGCCAGCACCTTTAGTCGGGCGGCCTTATATGAGCAGTACTTC. This gives the protein CASTFSRAALYEQYF.

Comments on this clonotype: A clone one base away is much larger, so this may be a read error. V is TRBV11-3 and J is TRBJ1-1; D perhaps matches TRBD1 (5 bases). The CDR3 has 13 amino acids. CDR1 is SGHNT and CDR2 is YENEEA in the germline V gene. The CDR3 loop reads CVSSRDVLSEAFF. As DNA, the CDR3 is TGTGTCAGCAGCAGGGACGTTCTTTCTGAAGCTTTCTTT.

At least ten counts were recorded for this clonotype. This chain connects TRBV28 to TRBJ2-1, with 8 positions matching TRBD2. The CDR3 consists of 17 residues. Trimming removed 3 bases from V and 1 base from J; junction bases left unmatched: 8. Germline CDR1 MDHEN, CDR2 SYDVKM. In DNA, the CDR3 is TGTGCCAGCAGTTTCGGAGGAGCGGGAGTTTCCTACAATGAGCAGTTCTTC. It codes for CASSFGGAGVSYNEQFF.

This chain links TRBV12-3 or TRBV12-4 with TRBJ1-4; D is possibly TRBD1 (5 bases). V was cut by 3 bases and J by 3 bases, with 8 bases left in between. The CDR3 covers 14 residues. The CDR3 loop reads CASSLTDPNEKLFF. For the CDR3, the DNA is TGTGCCAGCAGTTTGACAGATCCTAATGAAAAACTGTTTTTT.

As for this clonotype: This may stem from a read error, because a much larger clone lies one nucleotide away. In nucleotides, the CDR3 is TGTGCCACCAGCACCTCCTTCGGGGGATACTCCTACAATGAGCAGTACTTC. Translating it yields CATSTSFGGYSYNEQYF. This chain links TRBV15 with TRBJ2-1, with D possibly TRBD2 on 6 matching bases. The DNA matches TRBJ2-7 better at its end, which makes the J call doubtful. Germline V gene data show CDR1 as LNHNV and CDR2 as YYDKDF (reference sequence). The CDR3 has 17 amino acids.

The chain employs TRBV2 and TRBJ2-7; D could derive from TRBD1 or TRBD2 (6 bases each). The CDR3 runs to 14 residues. Between the trimmed V and J ends, which lost 4 bases and 7 bases, there was a span of 17 bases. Looked up from germline, CDR1 is SNHLY and CDR2 is FYNNEI. The CDR3 protein is CASSVRGREGEQYF. For the CDR3, the DNA is TGTGCCAGCAGTGTACGGGGGCGGGAAGGGGAGCAGTACTTC.

This clonotype occurred many times. V gene TRBV20-1 combines with J gene TRBJ1-2, with D perhaps TRBD1 (5 bases). Trimming removed 1 base at V and 0 bases at J, with 9 bases between. Germline V gives CDR1 DFQATT, CDR2 SNEGSKA (reference sequence). The CDR3 consists of 14 residues. The CDR3 DNA is TGCAGTGCTAGAGCATCGACAGCTAACTATGGCTACACCTTC. This gives the protein CSARASTANYGYTF.

This clonotype showed up just a few times. V usage is TRBV19 and J usage is TRBJ2-7; possible D gene TRBD2, 6 bases. This CDR3 contains 15 residues. Germline CDR1 is LNHDA and CDR2 is SQIVND (reference sequence). Trimming removed 0 bases at V and 2 bases at J, with 11 bases between. The CDR3 region has the DNA TGTGCCAGTAGTATAGATTATCCGGGAGCCTACGAGCAGTACTTC. It translates to CASSIDYPGAYEQYF.

Many counts were recorded for this clonotype. J is TRBJ2-1 and V is TRBV2; D gene uncertain. V lost 3 bases to trimming and J lost 6 bases, with 6 bases between them. Germline CDR1 is SNHLY and CDR2 is FYNNEI. The CDR3 sequence is 12 residues long. The CDR3 DNA follows: TGTGCCAGCAGTGACTACTCCAATGAGCAGTTCTTC. Protein: CASSDYSNEQFF. Together with reference TRBV2 and TRBJ2-1, the CDR3 gives the full variable domain: EPEVTQTPSHQVTQMGQEVILRCVPISNHLYFYWYRQILGQKVEFLVSFYNNEISEKSEIFDDQFSVERPDGSNFTLKIRSTKLEDSAMYFCASSDYSNEQFFGPGTRLTVL.

This clonotype was seen repeatedly, ten times or more. This chain uses TRBV28 with TRBJ1-5; D is possibly TRBD1 (6 bases). The CDR3 consists of 15 residues. V lost 4 bases to trimming and J lost 3 bases, with 13 bases between them. Germline V CDR1 and CDR2: MDHEN, SYDVKM. In nucleotides, the CDR3 is TGTGCCAGCAGTTCCATTACAGGGAACAATCAGCCCCAGCATTTT. Protein product: CASSSITGNNQPQHF.

The chain is built from TRBV4-2 and TRBJ1-2, with D hard to call. The length of the CDR3 is 13 residues. V lost 1 base and J lost 8, with 11 bases in between. CDR1 LGHNA and CDR2 YNFKEQ come from the germline V gene. Here the CDR3 reads CASSQGTARGYTF. The CDR3 DNA is TGTGCCAGCAGCCAAGGGACGGCTCGAGGCTACACCTTC.

The table lists this clonotype with many counts. Here the CDR3 reads CASSPLGGVSNYGYTF. In nucleotides, the CDR3 is TGTGCCAGCTCACCTTTAGGGGGGGTGAGCAACTATGGCTACACCTTC. The V and J genes are TRBV18 and TRBJ1-2, with TRBD1 as a possible D gene (6 bases). V lost 3 bases and J 2 bases, leaving 16 bases between the germline ends. The CDR3 extends over 16 amino acids. CDR1 and CDR2 from the germline V gene are KGHSH and LQKENI.

This clonotype was observed a few times. The rearrangement links TRBV19 to TRBJ1-4; no firm D call. V was shortened by 5 bases and J by 7 bases, with 11 bases between the two germline ends. The CDR3 runs 13 residues. Germline loops: CDR1 LNHDA, CDR2 SQIVND (reference sequence). The CDR3 region is CASSPRVPEKLFF. CDR3 nucleotides: TGTGCCAGTAGTCCCCGTGTGCCTGAAAAACTGTTTTTT.

The chain recombines TRBV6-1 with TRBJ1-4; a weak D match, TRBD1 (6 bases). V was shortened by 6 bases and J by 6 bases, with 20 bases between the two germline ends. CDR3 length: 16 amino acids. In germline, CDR1 is MNHNS, CDR2 SASEGT. CDR3 sequence: CASSEGGAILDEKLFF. In DNA, the CDR3 is TGTGCCAGCAGCGAGGGGGGGGCAATACTCGATGAAAAACTGTTTTTT.

This clonotype showed up just a few times. This sequence joins TRBV7-3 and TRBJ2-7; possibly TRBD1 or TRBD2 for D (5 bases each). The germline V and J ends were trimmed by 5 bases and 3 bases, with 14 bases remaining between them. The germline CDR1 and CDR2 sequences are SGHTA and FQGTGA. The CDR3 length is 14 residues. CDR3 nucleotides: TGTGCCAGCAGCCCCCCGGGGCCCCTCTACGAGCAGTACTTC. Translating gives CASSPPGPLYEQYF.

At least ten counts were recorded for this clonotype. The J gene is TRBJ2-1, the V gene TRBV2, with D possibly being TRBD1 (6 bases). Germline CDR1 reads SNHLY; CDR2 reads FYNNEI. This CDR3 has 13 residues. The V and J ends lost 6 bases and 6 bases respectively, with 12 bases between them. This CDR3 is CASSEDRFNEQFF. DNA for the CDR3: TGTGCCAGCAGCGAGGACAGATTCAATGAGCAGTTCTTC. The full variable domain, in which reference TRBV2 and TRBJ2-1 provide the parts outside the CDR3, is EPEVTQTPSHQVTQMGQEVILRCVPISNHLYFYWYRQILGQKVEFLVSFYNNEISEKSEIFDDQFSVERPDGSNFTLKIRSTKLEDSAMYFCASSEDRFNEQFFGPGTRLTVL.

V is TRBV6-1 and J is TRBJ1-2; D remains ambiguous. V was clipped by 6 bases and J by 8 bases, with 16 bases between them. Germline values: CDR1 MNHNS, CDR2 SASEGT. The CDR3 extends over 13 amino acids. CDR3 nucleotide sequence: TGTGCCAGCAGCCCCACTACCCATTTGGGCTACACCTTC. Its protein product is CASSPTTHLGYTF.

This clonotype showed up many times. The rearrangement links TRBV18 to TRBJ2-1; TRBD1 might be the D (5 bases). The germline V gene has CDR1 KGHSH and CDR2 LQKENI. Trimming cost V 5 bases and J 4 bases, with 12 bases left between them. CDR3 length: 14 amino acids. CDR3 residues: CASSGASEYNEQFF. The CDR3 region has the DNA TGTGCCAGCTCAGGGGCTTCTGAGTACAATGAGCAGTTCTTC. Full variable domain (outside the CDR3, taken from reference TRBV18 and TRBJ2-1): NAGVMQNPRHLVRRRGQEARLRCSPMKGHSHVYWYRQLPEEGLKFMVYLQKENIIDESGMPKERFSAEFPKEGPSILRIQQVVRGDSAAYFCASSGASEYNEQFFGPGTRLTVL.

This clonotype showed up many times. The rearrangement joins TRBV3-1 to TRBJ2-7; no firm D call. The CDR3 runs to 12 residues. Trimming shortened V by 1 base and J by 9 bases, and 10 bases separated the two germline ends. Germline CDR1 LGHDT, CDR2 YNNKEL (reference sequence). The CDR3 reads CASSQGGRRQYF. CDR3 DNA: TGTGCCAGCAGCCAAGGGGGAAGAAGGCAGTACTTC.

At least ten counts were recorded for this clonotype. J is TRBJ1-1 and V is TRBV28; D is unresolved. The ends were cut back, 9 bases at V and 4 bases at J, with 12 bases in the middle. The germline V gene encodes CDR1 MDHEN and CDR2 SYDVKM. The CDR3 is made up of 12 amino acids. In DNA, the CDR3 is TGTGCCAGTAGAGAGAGGAGCACTGAAGCTTTCTTT. Translated, it gives CASRERSTEAFF.